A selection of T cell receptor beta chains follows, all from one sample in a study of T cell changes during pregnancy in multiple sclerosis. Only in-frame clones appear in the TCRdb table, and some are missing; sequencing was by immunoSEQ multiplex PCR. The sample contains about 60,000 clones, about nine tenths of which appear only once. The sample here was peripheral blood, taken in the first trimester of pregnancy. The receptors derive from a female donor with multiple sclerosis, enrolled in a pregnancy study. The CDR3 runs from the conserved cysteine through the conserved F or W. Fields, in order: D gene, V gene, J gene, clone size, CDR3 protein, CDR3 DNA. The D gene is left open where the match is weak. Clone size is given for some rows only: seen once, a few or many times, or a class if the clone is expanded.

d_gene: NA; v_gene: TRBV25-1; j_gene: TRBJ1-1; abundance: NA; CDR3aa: CASSDQSSPTEAFF; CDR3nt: TGTGCCAGCAGTGATCAGTCGTCCCCCACTGAAGCTTTCTTT
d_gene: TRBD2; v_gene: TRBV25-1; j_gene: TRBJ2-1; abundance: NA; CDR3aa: CASSDTIAGSYNEQFF; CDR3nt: TGTGCCAGCAGTGACACGATAGCGGGCTCCTACAATGAGCAGTTCTTC
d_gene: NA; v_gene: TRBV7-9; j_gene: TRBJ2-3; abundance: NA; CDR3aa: CASSLGGGINTDTQYF; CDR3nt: TGTGCCAGCAGCTTAGGGGGGGGCATCAACACAGATACGCAGTATTTT
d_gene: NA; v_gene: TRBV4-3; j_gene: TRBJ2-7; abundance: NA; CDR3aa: CASSQYLGLAHEQYF; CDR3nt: TGCGCCAGCAGCCAATACCTAGGTCTAGCCCACGAGCAGTACTTC
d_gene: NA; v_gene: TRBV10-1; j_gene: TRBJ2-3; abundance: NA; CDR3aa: CASSERPDSKKGDTQYF; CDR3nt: TGCGCCAGCAGTGAGAGACCGGATTCCAAAAAGGGGGATACGCAGTATTTT
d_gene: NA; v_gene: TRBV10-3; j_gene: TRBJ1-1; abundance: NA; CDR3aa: CAISEWGGGTEAFF; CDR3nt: TGTGCCATCAGTGAGTGGGGAGGAGGCACTGAAGCTTTCTTT
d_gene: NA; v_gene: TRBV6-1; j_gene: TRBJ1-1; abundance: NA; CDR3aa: CASSEGVVAEAFF; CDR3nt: TGTGCCAGCAGTGAAGGTGTAGTCGCTGAAGCTTTCTTT
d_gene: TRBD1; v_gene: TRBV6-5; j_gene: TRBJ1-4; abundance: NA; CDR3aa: CASPGQLNEKLFF; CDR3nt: TGTGCCAGCCCGGGACAGCTTAATGAAAAACTGTTTTTT
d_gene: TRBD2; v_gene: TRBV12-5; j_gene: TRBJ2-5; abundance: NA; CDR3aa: CASGPGGGGRKAETQYF; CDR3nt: TGTGCTAGTGGCCCCGGGGGGGGCGGGAGAAAGGCAGAGACCCAGTACTTC
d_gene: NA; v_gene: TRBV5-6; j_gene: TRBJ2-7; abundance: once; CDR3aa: CASSLGGAYLSSYEQYF; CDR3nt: TGTGCCAGCAGCTTGGGAGGAGCCTATTTGAGCTCCTACGAGCAGTACTTC
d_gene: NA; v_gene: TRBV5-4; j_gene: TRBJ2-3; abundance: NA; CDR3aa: CASSPWTGTDTQYF; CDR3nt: TGTGCCAGCAGCCCGTGGACAGGCACAGATACGCAGTATTTT
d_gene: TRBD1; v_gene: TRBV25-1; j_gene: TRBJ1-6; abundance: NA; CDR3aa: CASSSSGTGPHF; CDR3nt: TGTGCCAGCAGTTCTTCCGGGACAGGCCCCCACTTT
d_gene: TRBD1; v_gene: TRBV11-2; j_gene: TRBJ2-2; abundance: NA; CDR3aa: CASSRTYRGVGTGELFF; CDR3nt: TGTGCCAGCAGCCGAACATACAGGGGGGTCGGTACCGGGGAGCTGTTTTTT
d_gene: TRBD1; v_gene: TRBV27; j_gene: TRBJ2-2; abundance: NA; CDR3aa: CASSFGTVSTGELFF; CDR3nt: TGTGCCAGCAGTTTTGGGACAGTCTCAACCGGGGAGCTGTTTTTT
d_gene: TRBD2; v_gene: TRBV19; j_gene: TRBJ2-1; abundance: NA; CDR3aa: CASSILGTSGYNEQFF; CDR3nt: TGTGCCAGTAGTATATTGGGGACTAGCGGATACAATGAGCAGTTCTTC
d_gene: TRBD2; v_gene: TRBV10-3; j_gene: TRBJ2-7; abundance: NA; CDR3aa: CAISEKTVAGGGRLNYEQYF; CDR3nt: TGTGCCATCAGTGAAAAAACGGTAGCGGGAGGAGGGAGGTTAAACTACGAGCAGTACTTC
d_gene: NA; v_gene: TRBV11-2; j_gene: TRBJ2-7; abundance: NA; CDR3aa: CASSLDRVPSYEQYF; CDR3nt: TGTGCCAGCAGCTTAGACCGGGTACCATCCTACGAGCAGTACTTC
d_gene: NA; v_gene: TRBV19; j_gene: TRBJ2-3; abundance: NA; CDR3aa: CASSSQETDTQYF; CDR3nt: TGTGCCAGTAGTAGTCAAGAGACAGATACGCAGTATTTT
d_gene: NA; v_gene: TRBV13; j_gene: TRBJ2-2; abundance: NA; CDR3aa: CASSFVGGPNTGELFF; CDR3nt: TGTGCCAGCAGCTTCGTCGGAGGGCCGAACACCGGGGAGCTGTTTTTT
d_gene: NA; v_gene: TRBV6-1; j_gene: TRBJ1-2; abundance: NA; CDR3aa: CASSEERSGHYGYTF; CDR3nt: TGTGCCAGCAGTGAAGAACGGTCAGGTCACTATGGCTACACCTTC
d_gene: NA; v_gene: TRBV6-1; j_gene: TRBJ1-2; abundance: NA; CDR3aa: CASSDDQGLKRYGYTF; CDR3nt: TGTGCCAGCAGTGACGATCAGGGGCTGAAGCGTTATGGCTACACCTTC
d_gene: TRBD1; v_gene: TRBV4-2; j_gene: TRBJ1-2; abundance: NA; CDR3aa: CASSQGRGQSGGYTF; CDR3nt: TGTGCCAGCAGCCAAGGCAGGGGGCAGTCGGGTGGCTACACCTTC
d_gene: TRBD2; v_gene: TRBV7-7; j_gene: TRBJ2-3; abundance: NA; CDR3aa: CASSPGTTFTDTQYF; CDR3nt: TGTGCTAGCAGCCCCGGGACTACATTCACAGATACGCAGTATTTT
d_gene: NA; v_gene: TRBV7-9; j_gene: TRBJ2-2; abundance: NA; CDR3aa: CASSREANTGELFF; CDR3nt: TGTGCCAGCAGCCGCGAAGCGAACACCGGGGAGCTGTTTTTT
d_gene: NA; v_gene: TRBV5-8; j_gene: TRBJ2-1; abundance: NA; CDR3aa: CASRVPGLSPDEQFF; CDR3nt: TGTGCCAGCAGGGTCCCGGGACTCAGCCCCGATGAGCAGTTCTTC
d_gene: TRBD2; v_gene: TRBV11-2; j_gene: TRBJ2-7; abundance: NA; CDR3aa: CASSLAIGLAGIYEQYF; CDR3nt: TGTGCCAGCAGCTTAGCAATCGGACTAGCGGGGATCTACGAGCAGTACTTC
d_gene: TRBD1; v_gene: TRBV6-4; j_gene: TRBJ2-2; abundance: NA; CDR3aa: CASSETGSGELFF; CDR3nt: TGTGCCAGCAGTGAGACAGGGTCCGGGGAGCTGTTTTTT
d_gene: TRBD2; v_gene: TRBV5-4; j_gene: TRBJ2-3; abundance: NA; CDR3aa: CASTSWTSGWPSADTQYF; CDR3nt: TGTGCCAGCACCTCCTGGACTAGCGGGTGGCCTAGCGCAGATACGCAGTATTTT
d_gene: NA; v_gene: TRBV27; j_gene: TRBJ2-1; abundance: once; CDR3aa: CASSLFFGRASEQFF; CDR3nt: TGTGCCAGCAGTTTATTTTTCGGCAGGGCGAGTGAGCAGTTCTTC
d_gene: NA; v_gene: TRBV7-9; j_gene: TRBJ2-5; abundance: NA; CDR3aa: CASSLGGSETQYF; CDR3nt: TGTGCCAGCAGCTTGGGCGGGTCAGAGACCCAGTACTTC
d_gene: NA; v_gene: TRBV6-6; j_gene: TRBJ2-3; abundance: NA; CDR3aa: CASSPRPRIGDTQYF; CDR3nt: TGTGCCAGCAGTCCTCGGCCGCGGATTGGAGATACGCAGTATTTT
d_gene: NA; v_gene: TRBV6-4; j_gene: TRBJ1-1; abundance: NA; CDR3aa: CASSISENTEAFF; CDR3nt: TGTGCCAGCAGTATATCAGAGAACACTGAAGCTTTCTTT
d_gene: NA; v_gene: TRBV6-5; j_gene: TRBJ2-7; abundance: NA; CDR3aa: CASSVRDYEQYF; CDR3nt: TGTGCCAGCAGTGTCCGGGACTACGAGCAGTACTTC
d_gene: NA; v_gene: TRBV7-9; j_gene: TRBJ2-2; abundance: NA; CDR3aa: CASSSDGWGLRTGELFF; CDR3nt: TGTGCCAGCAGCTCAGACGGCTGGGGGCTTCGTACCGGGGAGCTGTTTTTT
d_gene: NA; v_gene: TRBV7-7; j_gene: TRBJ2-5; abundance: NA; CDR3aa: CASSLGGGRETQYF; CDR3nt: TGTGCTAGCAGCTTAGGAGGGGGAAGAGAGACCCAGTACTTC
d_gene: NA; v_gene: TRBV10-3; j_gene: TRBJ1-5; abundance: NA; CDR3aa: CAISDLAVGNQPQHF; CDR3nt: TGTGCCATCAGTGATCTTGCGGTTGGCAATCAGCCCCAGCATTTT
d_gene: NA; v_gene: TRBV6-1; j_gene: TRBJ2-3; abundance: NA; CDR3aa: CASRQIRADTQYF; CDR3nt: TGTGCCAGCAGACAGATTCGCGCAGATACGCAGTATTTT
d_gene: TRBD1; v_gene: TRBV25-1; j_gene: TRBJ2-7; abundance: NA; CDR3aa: CASSPAGGSAYEQYF; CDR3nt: TGTGCCAGCAGTCCCGCAGGGGGTTCGGCTTACGAGCAGTACTTC
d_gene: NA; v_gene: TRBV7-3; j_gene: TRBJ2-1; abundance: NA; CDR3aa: CASSFLGAGYEQFF; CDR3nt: TGTGCCAGCAGCTTCCTGGGAGCCGGCTATGAGCAGTTCTTC
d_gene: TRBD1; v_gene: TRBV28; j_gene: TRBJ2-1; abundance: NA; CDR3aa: CASSSPGQGRNEQFF; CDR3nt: TGTGCCAGCAGTTCCCCGGGACAGGGGAGGAATGAGCAGTTCTTC
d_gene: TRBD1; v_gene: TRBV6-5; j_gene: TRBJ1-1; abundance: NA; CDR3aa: CASSYSRGQGTEAFF; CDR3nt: TGTGCCAGCAGTTACTCTAGGGGACAGGGGACTGAAGCTTTCTTT
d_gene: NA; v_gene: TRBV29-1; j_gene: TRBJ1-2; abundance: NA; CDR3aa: CSGDLDGYTF; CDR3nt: TGCAGCGGAGACCTAGATGGCTACACCTTC
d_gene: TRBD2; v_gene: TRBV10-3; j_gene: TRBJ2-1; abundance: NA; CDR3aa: CAISEFRAGGPYIEQFF; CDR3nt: TGTGCCATCAGTGAGTTCCGAGCGGGAGGGCCGTATATTGAGCAGTTCTTC
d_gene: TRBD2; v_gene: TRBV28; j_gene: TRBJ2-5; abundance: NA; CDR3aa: CASSPPGLAGEGETQYF; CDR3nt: TGTGCCAGCAGTCCCCCCGGACTAGCGGGAGAGGGGGAGACCCAGTACTTC
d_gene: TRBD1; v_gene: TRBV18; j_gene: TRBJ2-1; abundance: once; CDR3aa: CASSPPHRGREQFF; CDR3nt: TGTGCCAGCTCACCACCCCACAGGGGGCGTGAGCAGTTCTTC
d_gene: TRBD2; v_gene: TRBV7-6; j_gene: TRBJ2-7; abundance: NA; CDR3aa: CASSLGGRQYEQYF; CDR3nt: TGTGCCAGCAGCTTAGGCGGGAGGCAATACGAGCAGTACTTC
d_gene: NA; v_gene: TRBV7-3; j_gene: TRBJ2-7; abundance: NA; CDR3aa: CASSYIRDSEQYF; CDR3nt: TGTGCCAGCAGCTACATCCGGGACTCCGAGCAGTACTTC
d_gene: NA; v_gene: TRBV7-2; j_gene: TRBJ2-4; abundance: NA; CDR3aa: CASSTQRNIQYF; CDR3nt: TGTGCCAGCAGCACACAGAGAAACATTCAGTACTTC
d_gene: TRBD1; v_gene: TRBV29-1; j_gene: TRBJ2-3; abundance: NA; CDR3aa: CSVAPRDRADTQYF; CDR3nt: TGCAGCGTTGCCCCCCGGGACAGGGCAGATACGCAGTATTTT
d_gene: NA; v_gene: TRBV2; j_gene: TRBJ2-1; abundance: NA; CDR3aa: CASSDPRDEQFF; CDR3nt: TGTGCCAGCAGTGACCCTCGGGATGAGCAGTTCTTC
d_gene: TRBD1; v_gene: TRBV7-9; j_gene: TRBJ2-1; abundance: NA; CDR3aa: CASSAREGTGIYNEQFF; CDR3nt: TGTGCCAGCAGCGCGAGGGAAGGGACAGGGATCTACAATGAGCAGTTCTTC
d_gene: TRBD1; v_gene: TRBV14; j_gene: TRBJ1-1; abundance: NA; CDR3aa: CASSRTGTGDIPFF; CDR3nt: TGTGCCAGCAGCCGGACTGGGACAGGGGATATACCTTTCTTT
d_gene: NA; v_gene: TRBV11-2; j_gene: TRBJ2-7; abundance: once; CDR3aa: CASSLGGPGIYEQYF; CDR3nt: TGTGCCAGCAGCTTAGGAGGGCCTGGGATCTACGAGCAGTACTTC
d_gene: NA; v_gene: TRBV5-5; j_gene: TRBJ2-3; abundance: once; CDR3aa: CASSPNPGAGTDTQYF; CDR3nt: TGTGCCAGCAGCCCGAACCCGGGAGCGGGCACAGATACGCAGTATTTT
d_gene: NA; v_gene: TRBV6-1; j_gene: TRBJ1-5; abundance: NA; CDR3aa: CASSGVAGVGQPQHF; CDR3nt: TGTGCCAGCAGTGGAGTGGCGGGGGTTGGACAGCCCCAGCATTTT
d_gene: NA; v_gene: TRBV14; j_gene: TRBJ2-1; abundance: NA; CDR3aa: CASSQAGVAVEQFF; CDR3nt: TGTGCCAGCAGCCAAGCTGGAGTAGCGGTCGAGCAGTTCTTC
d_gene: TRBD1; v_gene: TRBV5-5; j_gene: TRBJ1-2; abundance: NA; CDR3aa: CASSLGTGVGYTF; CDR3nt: TGTGCCAGCAGCTTGGGGACAGGGGTCGGCTACACCTTC